Below are 2 T cell receptor beta chains sequenced from a single sample in a study of T cells in Graves' hyperthyroidism and ophthalmopathy. The investigators amplified TCR beta CDR3 regions from RNA transcripts. First-round RT-PCR with HTBI primers amplified the TCR CDR3 region. TCRdb re-called the multiplex PCR reads through MiXCR, storing one row per CDR3 protein. The data contain about 590,000 distinct CDR3 sequences, more than 15% of them singletons. The specimen was blood. These receptors came from a woman aged 25-40 years with Graves' hyperthyroidism.

V is TRBV4-1 and J is TRBJ2-7; D might be TRBD1 or TRBD2, each matching 5 bases. Germline loops: CDR1 MGHRA, CDR2 YSYEKL. The V and J ends lost 2 bases and 5 bases respectively, with 7 bases between them. This CDR3 region has 12 residues. CDR3 nucleotides: TGCGCCAGCAGCCAACTGGGGGACGAGCAGTACTTC. Translating it yields CASSQLGDEQYF.

The V call is TRBV15, the J call TRBJ2-7; D ambiguous. The germline CDR1 and CDR2 sequences are LNHNV and YYDKDF (reference sequence). This CDR3 contains 14 residues. The ends were cut back, 3 bases at V and 7 bases at J, with 16 bases in the middle. The CDR3 nucleotides are TGTGCCACCAGCAGGGCACTCCAAGTATCGGAGCAGTACTTC. Its protein product is CATSRALQVSEQYF.